What follows are 8 T cell receptor beta chains derived from one specimen sequenced in a study of blood T cell repertoires in COVID-19 (dated by TCRdb to 2019 to 2021). Library method: the immunoSEQ multiplex PCR assay. Entries here come from immuneACCESS through TCRdb and include only in-frame sequences with V and J called. Some clones fail to appear in such tables; in the studies checked, an unresolved V gene covers under half of the shortfall, and the cause of the remainder is unknown. A total of some 300,000 clones appear in this sample, 89% of them only once. The biggest ten clones account for less than 3.5% of the sample. The sample comprised PBMCs or T cells enriched from blood (not recorded which). The receptors stem from a woman aged 45 to 65 who had been exposed to COVID-19.

This clone showed up just once. The J gene is TRBJ2-5, the V gene TRBV27, with 11 positions matching TRBD2. V was clipped by 3 bases and J by 2 bases; unmatched bases: 5. Per germline, CDR1 MNHEY and CDR2 SMNVEV (reference sequence). The CDR3 length is 16 residues. DNA of the CDR3: TGTGCCAGCAGTTTGGGGCTAGCGGGGGGACAAGAGACCCAGTACTTC. Its protein product is CASSLGLAGGQETQYF.

The count of this clone is one. The chain uses TRBV7-9 and TRBJ2-7, with D perhaps TRBD2 (5 bases). Germline V gene lookup returns CDR1 SEHNR and CDR2 FQNEAQ (reference sequence). This CDR3 comprises 16 residues. Trimming shortened V by 3 bases and J by 0 bases, and 15 bases separated the two germline ends. The CDR3 DNA sequence: TGTGCCAGCAGCTTTGGTTCTAGCTCAAGCTCCTACGAGCAGTACTTC. This encodes CASSFGSSSSSYEQYF.

The V call is TRBV4-2, the J call TRBJ2-7; D may be TRBD1 (5 bases). The CDR3 loop spans 15 amino acids. Trimming left V 0 bases short and J 2 bases short, with 11 bases between. Looked up from germline, CDR1 is LGHNA and CDR2 is YNFKEQ. The CDR3, as DNA: TGTGCCAGCAGCCAAGATCGGCAGGGTCCCTACGAGCAGTACTTC. This gives the protein CASSQDRQGPYEQYF.

The rearrangement links TRBV11-1 to TRBJ2-1; D call uncertain. Germline lookup yields CDR1 SGHAT and CDR2 FQDESV (reference sequence). This CDR3 has 15 residues. V was pared by 6 bases and J by 0 bases, with 12 bases between. The chain's CDR3 is CASSEVGGSYNEQFF. The CDR3 DNA is TGTGCCAGCAGTGAGGTGGGTGGCTCCTACAATGAGCAGTTCTTC.

This chain connects TRBV4-1 to TRBJ2-1; 9 bases match TRBD1. In germline, CDR1 is MGHRA, CDR2 YSYEKL. The CDR3 is 16 amino acids. With V trimmed by 1 base and J by 6 bases, 7 bases remained unmatched. The DNA for the CDR3 is TGCGCCAGCAGCCAAGGGACGGGACAGGGCTTCAATGAGCAGTTCTTC. This encodes CASSQGTGQGFNEQFF.

The chain uses TRBV9 and TRBJ2-1, with D possibly being TRBD2 (6 bases). V lost 4 bases to trimming and J lost 7 bases, with 6 bases between them. Germline CDR1 SGDLS, CDR2 YYNGEE. The CDR3 sequence is 11 residues long. The CDR3 sequence: CASSRGNEQFF. CDR3 coding DNA: TGTGCCAGCAGCCGGGGGAATGAGCAGTTCTTC. Variable domain in full (rest from reference TRBV9 and TRBJ2-1): DSGVTQTPKHLITATGQRVTLRCSPRSGDLSVYWYQQSLDQGLQFLIQYYNGEERAKGNILERFSAQQFPDLHSELNLSSLELGDSALYFCASSRGNEQFFGPGTRLTVL.

This chain uses TRBV7-8 with TRBJ2-5; D unresolved. V shed 3 bases and J shed 0 bases, with 14 bases lying between them. Germline values: CDR1 SGHVS, CDR2 FQNEAQ. The CDR3 spans 16 residues. CDR3 nucleotide sequence: TGTGCCAGCAGCTTCTTTGGTGGGCCTTACCAAGAGACCCAGTACTTC. Amino acids: CASSFFGGPYQETQYF.

V usage is TRBV5-5 and J usage is TRBJ2-1; D is ambiguous. Trimming took off 1 base at V and 4 bases at J, with 6 bases between the two ends. The CDR3 is 13 amino acids. CDR1 and CDR2 (germline): SGHKS, YYEKEE (reference sequence). The CDR3: CASSLTEYNEQFF. The CDR3 nucleotides are TGTGCCAGCAGCTTGACAGAATACAATGAGCAGTTCTTC.